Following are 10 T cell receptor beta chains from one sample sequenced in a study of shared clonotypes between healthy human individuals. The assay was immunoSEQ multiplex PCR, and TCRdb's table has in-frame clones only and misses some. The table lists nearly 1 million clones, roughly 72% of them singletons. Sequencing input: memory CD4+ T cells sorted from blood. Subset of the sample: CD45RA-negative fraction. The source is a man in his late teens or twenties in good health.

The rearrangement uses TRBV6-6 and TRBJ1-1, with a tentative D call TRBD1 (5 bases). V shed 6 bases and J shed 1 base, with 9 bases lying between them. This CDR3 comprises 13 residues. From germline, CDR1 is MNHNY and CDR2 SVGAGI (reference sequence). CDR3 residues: CASRRQRNTEAFF. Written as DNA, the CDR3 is TGTGCCAGCAGGAGACAGAGGAACACTGAAGCTTTCTTT.

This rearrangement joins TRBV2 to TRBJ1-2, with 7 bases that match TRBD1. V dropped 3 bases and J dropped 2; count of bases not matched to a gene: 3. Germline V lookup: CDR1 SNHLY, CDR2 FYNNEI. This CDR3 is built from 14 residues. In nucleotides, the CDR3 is TGTGCCAGCAGTGAGACAGGGAGCAACTATGGCTACACCTTC. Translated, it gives CASSETGSNYGYTF. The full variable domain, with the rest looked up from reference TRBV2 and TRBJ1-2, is EPEVTQTPSHQVTQMGQEVILRCVPISNHLYFYWYRQILGQKVEFLVSFYNNEISEKSEIFDDQFSVERPDGSNFTLKIRSTKLEDSAMYFCASSETGSNYGYTFGSGTRLTVV.

The CDR3, as DNA: TGTGCCAGCAGCCCTGGGACTAGCGGGAGCTCCTACAATGAGCAGTTCTTC. It is translated as CASSPGTSGSSYNEQFF. The chain combines TRBV7-2 with TRBJ2-1, with TRBD2 identical over 14 bases. The J segment lost 0 bases and the V segment lost 5 bases, leaving 3 bases of the junction unmatched. The CDR3 contains 17 residues. CDR1 is SGHTA and CDR2 is FQGNSA in the germline V gene. The full variable domain, rest sourced from reference TRBV7-2 and TRBJ2-1, is GAGVSQSPSNKVTEKGKDVELRCDPISGHTALYWYRQSLGQGLEFLIYFQGNSAPDKSGLPSDRFSAERTGGSVSTLTIQRTQQEDSAVYLCASSPGTSGSSYNEQFFGPGTRLTVL.

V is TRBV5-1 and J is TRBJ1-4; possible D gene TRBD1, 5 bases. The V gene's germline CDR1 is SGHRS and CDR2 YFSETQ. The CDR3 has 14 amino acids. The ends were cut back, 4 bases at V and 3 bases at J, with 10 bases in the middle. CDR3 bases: TGCGCCAGCAGCCAAGGGGACTCTAATGAAAAACTGTTTTTT. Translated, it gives CASSQGDSNEKLFF.

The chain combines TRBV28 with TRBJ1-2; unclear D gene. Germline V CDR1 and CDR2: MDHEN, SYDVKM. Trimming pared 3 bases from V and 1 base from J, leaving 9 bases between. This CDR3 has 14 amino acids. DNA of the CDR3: TGTGCCAGCAGTTTGGCCTCGAGTAACTATGGCTACACCTTC. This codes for CASSLASSNYGYTF.

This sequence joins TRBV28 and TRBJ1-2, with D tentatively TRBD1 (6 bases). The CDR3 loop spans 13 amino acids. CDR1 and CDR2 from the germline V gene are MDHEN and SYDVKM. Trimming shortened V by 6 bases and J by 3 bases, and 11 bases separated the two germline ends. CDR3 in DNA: TGTGCCAGCAGCATTGCAGGGGACTATGGCTACACCTTC. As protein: CASSIAGDYGYTF.

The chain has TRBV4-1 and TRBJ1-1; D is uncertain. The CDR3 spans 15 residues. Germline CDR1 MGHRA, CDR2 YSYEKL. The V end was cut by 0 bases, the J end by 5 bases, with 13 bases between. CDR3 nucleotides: TGCGCCAGCAGCCAAGACAGTTGGGAGGTTACTGAAGCTTTCTTT. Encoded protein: CASSQDSWEVTEAFF.

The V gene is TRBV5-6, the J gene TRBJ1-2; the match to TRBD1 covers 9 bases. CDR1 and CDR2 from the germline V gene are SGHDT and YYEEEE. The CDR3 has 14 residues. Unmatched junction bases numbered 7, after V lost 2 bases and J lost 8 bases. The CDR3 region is CASSLQGAKVGYTF. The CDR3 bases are TGTGCCAGCAGCTTACAGGGGGCAAAAGTCGGCTACACCTTC.

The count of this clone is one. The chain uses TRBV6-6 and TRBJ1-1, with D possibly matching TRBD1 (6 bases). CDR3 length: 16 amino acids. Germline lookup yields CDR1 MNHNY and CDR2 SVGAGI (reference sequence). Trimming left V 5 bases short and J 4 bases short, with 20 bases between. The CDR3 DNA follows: TGTGCCAGCAGTCAAGGACACATCCAAGGGGGCACTGAAGCTTTCTTT. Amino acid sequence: CASSQGHIQGGTEAFF.

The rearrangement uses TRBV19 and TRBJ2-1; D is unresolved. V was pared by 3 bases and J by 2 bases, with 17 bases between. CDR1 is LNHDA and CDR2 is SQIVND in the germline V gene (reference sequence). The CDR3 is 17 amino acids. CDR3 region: CASSIPPSHRPYNEQFF. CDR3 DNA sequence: TGTGCCAGTAGTATCCCCCCAAGTCACAGACCCTACAATGAGCAGTTCTTC.